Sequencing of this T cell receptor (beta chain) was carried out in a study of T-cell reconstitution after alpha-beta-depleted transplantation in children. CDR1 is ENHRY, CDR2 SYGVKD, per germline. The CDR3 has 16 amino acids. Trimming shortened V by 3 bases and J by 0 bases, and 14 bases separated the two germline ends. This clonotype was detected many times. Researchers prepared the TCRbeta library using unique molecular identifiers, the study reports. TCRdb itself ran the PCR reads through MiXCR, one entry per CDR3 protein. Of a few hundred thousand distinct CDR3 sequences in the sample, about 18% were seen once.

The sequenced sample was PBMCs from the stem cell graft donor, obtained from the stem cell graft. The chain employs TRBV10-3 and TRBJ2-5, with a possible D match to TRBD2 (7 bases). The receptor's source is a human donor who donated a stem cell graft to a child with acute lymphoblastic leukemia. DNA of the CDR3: TGTGCCATCAGTGAAGGGGGTAGCGGGTACCAAGAGACCCAGTACTTC. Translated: CAISEGGSGYQETQYF.